This TCR beta chain comes out of a study of response to subunit inactivated influenza vaccine. The study's findings and limits: It was the authors' suggestion that each seasonal influenza vaccination recruits few new T cells.

MiXCR was run by TCRdb on the RT-PCR reads, yielding one entry per CDR3 protein. The table shows about 500,000 distinct CDR3 sequences, with approximately 15% occurring only once. The germline V gene encodes CDR1 SGHRS and CDR2 YFSETQ. The CDR3 has 14 residues. Trimming took off 5 bases at V and 0 bases at J, with 11 bases between the two ends. This clonotype was detected many times. Its antigen is not identified. The V call is TRBV5-1, the J call TRBJ1-1, with TRBD1 as a possible D gene (6 bases). The receptor was isolated from a man between 50 and 75 years old who received an inactivated influenza vaccine. This material consisted of CD4+ T cells sorted from PBMCs, taken around 25 months after vaccination. This CDR3 reads CASSQDSVNTEAFF. CDR3 coding DNA: TGCGCCAGCAGTCAGGACAGCGTGAACACTGAAGCTTTCTTT.